Listed here is a single TCR beta chain. Original data processing: Scientists estimated how many nucleated cells there were by amplifying reference gene primers. The protocol was immunoSEQ multiplex PCR, while the TCRdb copy is restricted to in-frame clones and leaves out a portion. The V and J calls and clone size were taken over from that table, and D and trimming were inferred from the DNA. The sample lists hundreds of thousands of clones, about 68% occurring once. This sample is part of a study of blood T cell repertoires in COVID-19. Across the whole study: Researchers got acute and convalescent COVID-19 samples from the United States, Italy and Spain. T cells, B-cell-depleted T cells, or PBMCs supplied cDNA or gDNA.

The CDR3 covers 12 residues. Germline loops: CDR1 MNHNS, CDR2 SASEGT. Trimming stripped 1 base from V and 7 bases from J, with 6 bases between. The sequencing input was peripheral blood. This rearrangement joins TRBV6-1 to TRBJ2-3; D not resolved. This TCR was sampled from a woman of 80 years or more with acute or convalescent COVID-19. CDR3 sequence reads: CASSEGAYTQYF. The CDR3, as DNA: TGTGCCAGCAGTGAAGGGGCTTATACGCAGTATTTT.